This TCR beta chain was captured by sequencing in a study of T cell repertoires in cytomegalovirus infection. The CDR3 extends over 15 amino acids. Germline values: CDR1 MNHEY, CDR2 SMNVEV (reference sequence). The V and J ends lost 1 base and 6 bases, in that order; junction bases with no gene match: 5. A note on this clonotype: Antigen unknown.

Using its own MiXCR run on the reads, TCRdb lists one record per CDR3 protein. The table records 71,000 or so distinct CDR3 sequences, around 20% of them present only once. Study observations and caveats: Dominant in the ex vivo response were TCR beta clonotypes restricted by HLA-C and specific for CMV.

The rearrangement uses TRBV27 and TRBJ1-1, with 10 bases matching TRBD1. The sample consisted of CD8+ T cells from cultured PBMCs, taken from culture after CMV antigen stimulation. The clonotype comes from a human donor in good health (CMV status not recorded). Some clones in this sample may be carry-over from other donors' samples. CDR3 protein: CASSLWDRGRPEAFF. The CDR3, as DNA: TGTGCCAGCAGTTTATGGGACAGGGGAAGGCCTGAAGCTTTCTTT.